A single sample gave rise to the 22 T cell receptor beta chains below, sequenced in a study of control samples from healthy donors and cancer patients. Sequencing was performed with immunoSEQ multiplex PCR; in TCRdb, only in-frame clones are kept and a portion is missing. The sample has 350,000 to 450,000 clones; 80% to 95% are singletons. What was sequenced was PBMCs. The receptor set was obtained from a man aged 35 to 55 with head and neck cancer.

The V call is TRBV3-1 (or the pseudogene TRBV3-2), the J call TRBJ2-3; 11 bases are a match to TRBD2. Germline V gene data show CDR1 as LGHDT and CDR2 as YNNKEL (reference sequence). The CDR3 consists of 18 residues. Losses at the gene ends were 0 bases for V and 2 bases for J; bases not matched to a gene: 7. DNA for the CDR3: TGTGCCAGCAGCCAAGAAGCTCTAGCGGGGGGAATCACAGATACGCAGTATTTT. Its translation: CASSQEALAGGITDTQYF.

J is TRBJ2-1 and V is TRBV28; 8 nucleotides align to TRBD2. Germline assignment: CDR1 MDHEN and CDR2 SYDVKM. The junction had 3 bases not matched to a gene; V was cut back by 2 bases and J by 6 bases. CDR3 length equals 14 residues. The CDR3 coding sequence is TGTGCCAGCAGTTTAGCGGGGGGATTCAATGAGCAGTTCTTC. Protein product: CASSLAGGFNEQFF.

J is TRBJ2-1 and V is TRBV5-1, with TRBD2 matching over 9 bases. CDR1 and CDR2 from the germline V gene are SGHRS and YFSETQ. The CDR3 is 19 amino acids. Unmatched junction bases numbered 16, after V lost 2 bases and J lost 4 bases. The CDR3 nucleotides read TGCGCCAGCAGCTTACCTTTCGATTTTAGCGGGGGTTTATACAATGAGCAGTTCTTC. The encoded protein is CASSLPFDFSGGLYNEQFF.

This chain joins TRBV27 and TRBJ1-2; D unclear. This CDR3 contains 13 residues. CDR1 MNHEY and CDR2 SMNVEV come from the germline V gene (reference sequence). V was trimmed by 2 bases and J by 4 bases, leaving 8 bases between them. The CDR3 sequence is CASSLNPLYGYTF. The DNA for the CDR3 is TGTGCCAGCAGTTTAAATCCCCTCTATGGCTACACCTTC.

J is TRBJ1-3 and V is TRBV25-1; D gene unclear. V dropped 6 bases and J dropped 14 bases, with 14 bases sitting between them. CDR3 length equals 11 residues. Germline V gene data show CDR1 as MGHDK and CDR2 as SYGVNS. CDR3 residues: CASRYLHLLYF. In DNA form, the CDR3 reads TGTGCCAGCAGATACCTACATCTCCTATATTTT.

This rearrangement joins TRBV5-4 to TRBJ1-2; possibly TRBD1 for D (5 bases). The CDR3 runs 14 residues. Trimming removed 3 bases at V and 1 base at J, with 10 bases between. CDR1 and CDR2 (germline): SGHNT, YYREEE (reference sequence). The CDR3 DNA reads as TGTGCCAGCAGCTCCGGGACGGATAACTATGGCTACACCTTC. It yields the protein CASSSGTDNYGYTF.

The chain links TRBV19 to TRBJ2-1; 12 positions agree with TRBD2. This CDR3 is built from 18 residues. Per the germline V gene, CDR1 is LNHDA and CDR2 is SQIVND (reference sequence). The junction had 8 bases not matched to a gene; V was cut back by 5 bases and J by 0 bases. CDR3 protein: CASSSSGRAIISYNEQFF. CDR3 nucleotides: TGTGCCAGTAGTTCTAGCGGGAGGGCCATAATCTCCTACAATGAGCAGTTCTTC.

V is TRBV18 and J is TRBJ2-5; 10 nucleotides line up with TRBD1. The CDR3 is 15 residues long. V dropped 5 bases and J dropped 5; count of bases not matched to a gene: 8. CDR1 and CDR2 from the germline V gene are KGHSH and LQKENI. The CDR3 reads CASSYRDRGRETQYF. CDR3 sequence (DNA): TGTGCCAGCTCATACCGGGACAGGGGTAGGGAGACCCAGTACTTC.

V and J are TRBV7-3 and TRBJ2-1; 7 bases match TRBD2. The junction had 12 bases not matched to a gene; V was cut back by 1 base and J by 6 bases. This CDR3 is 17 amino acids long. Looked up from germline, CDR1 is SGHTA and CDR2 is FQGTGA. The CDR3 spells CASSLRGGSGDGNEQFF. DNA for the CDR3: TGTGCCAGCAGCTTAAGGGGGGGGAGCGGGGATGGCAATGAGCAGTTCTTC. Looking up the rest from reference TRBV7-3 and TRBJ2-1 gives the full variable domain: GAGVSQTPSNKVTEKGKYVELRCDPISGHTALYWYRQSLGQGPEFLIYFQGTGAADDSGLPNDRFFAVRPEGSVSTLKIQRTERGDSAVYLCASSLRGGSGDGNEQFFGPGTRLTVL.

The chain links TRBV5-4 to TRBJ1-1; D unclear. The ends were cut back, 3 bases at V and 10 bases at J, with 19 bases in the middle. CDR3 length equals 14 residues. CDR1 and CDR2 (germline): SGHNT, YYREEE (reference sequence). Written as DNA, the CDR3 is TGTGCCAGCAGCTCCTCGCAGGCCGAACCCTCAGCTTTCTTT. Its protein product is CASSSSQAEPSAFF.

The chain links TRBV6-5 to TRBJ1-2; D possibly corresponds to TRBD1 (6 bases). Germline V CDR1 and CDR2: MNHEY, SVGAGI. The CDR3 length is 13 residues. V lost 6 bases and J 8 bases, leaving 16 bases between the germline ends. CDR3 nucleotide sequence: TGTGCCAGCAGGGAGTCGGGGACAAGAGGCTACACCTTC. The encoded protein is CASRESGTRGYTF.

The chain combines TRBV13 with TRBJ2-1, with TRBD2 identical over 7 bases. The CDR3 length is 16 residues. J was trimmed by 4 bases and V by 5 bases; bases with no gene match: 11. Germline V gives CDR1 PRHDT, CDR2 FYEKMQ (reference sequence). CDR3 DNA sequence: TGTGCCAGCAGCCCGCTCGGGAGGTCGGCGTACAATGAGCAGTTCTTC. It encodes CASSPLGRSAYNEQFF.

The table lists this clone with a few counts. The CDR3: CASSPRGGNSPLHF. Written as DNA, the CDR3 is TGCGCCAGCAGCCCGCGCGGTGGTAATTCACCCCTCCACTTT. The chain recombines TRBV4-1 with TRBJ1-6; no definite D call. Germline values: CDR1 MGHRA, CDR2 YSYEKL. The CDR3 has 14 residues. V was pared by 4 bases and J by 6 bases, with 10 bases between.

V is TRBV30 and J is TRBJ1-2, with D unresolved. Germline loops: CDR1 GTSNPN, CDR2 SVGIG (reference sequence). The CDR3 has 14 residues. The V end was cut by 4 bases, the J end by 2 bases, with 14 bases between. The CDR3 sequence is CAWTKIQSNYGYTF. Written as DNA, the CDR3 is TGTGCCTGGACAAAGATACAGTCAAACTATGGCTACACCTTC.

The chain is built from TRBV3-1 (or the pseudogene TRBV3-2) and TRBJ1-1, with D perhaps TRBD1 (5 bases). The CDR3 covers 14 residues. V lost 1 base to trimming and J lost 2 bases, with 8 bases between them. Germline-derived CDR1 and CDR2 are LGHDT and YNNKEL (reference sequence). CDR3 bases: TGTGCCAGCAGCCAAGGGGGGGTTAACACTGAAGCTTTCTTT. It specifies CASSQGGVNTEAFF.

The chain uses TRBV12-3 or TRBV12-4 and TRBJ1-1, with D unresolved. Trimming pared 7 bases from V and 4 bases from J, leaving 13 bases between. This CDR3 contains 13 residues. The CDR3 nucleotides read TGTGCCAGCAATCTGTACGGCTCCACTGAAGCTTTCTTT. Translated, it gives CASNLYGSTEAFF.

The chain recombines TRBV30 with TRBJ1-1; 7 nucleotides line up with TRBD1. Germline V gives CDR1 GTSNPN, CDR2 SVGIG (reference sequence). This CDR3 contains 13 residues. Unmatched junction bases numbered 6, after V lost 4 bases and J lost 4 bases. CDR3 region: CAWKEGATTEAFF. Written as DNA, the CDR3 is TGTGCCTGGAAGGAGGGGGCGACCACTGAAGCTTTCTTT.

This sequence joins TRBV5-1 and TRBJ2-5; TRBD1 agrees at 10 bases. From germline, CDR1 is SGHRS and CDR2 YFSETQ. With V trimmed by 4 bases and J by 1 base, 7 bases remained unmatched. The CDR3 loop spans 16 amino acids. In DNA form, the CDR3 reads TGCGCCAGCAGCCGCGGGACAGGGGACTTCCAAGAGACCCAGTACTTC. This gives the protein CASSRGTGDFQETQYF.

This sequence joins TRBV3-1 (or the pseudogene TRBV3-2) and TRBJ2-1; 7 nucleotides match TRBD1. CDR3 length: 15 amino acids. Germline CDR1 is LGHDT and CDR2 is YNNKEL (reference sequence). Trimming took 3 bases from V and 4 from J; bases not matched to a gene: 6. In DNA, the CDR3 is TGTGCCAGCAGCCAGGCCACGACAGGGTACAATGAGCAGTTCTTC. This sequence encodes CASSQATTGYNEQFF.

This clone has a single count. The chain carries TRBV12-3 or TRBV12-4 and TRBJ1-3; no definite D call. The CDR3 length is 12 residues. V lost 7 bases to trimming and J lost 1 base, with 5 bases between them. Here the CDR3 reads CASTWSGNTIYF. In DNA, the CDR3 is TGTGCCAGCACATGGTCTGGAAACACCATATATTTT.

The chain has TRBV19 and TRBJ2-3; maybe TRBD1 (5 bases). Trimming shortened V by 3 bases and J by 5 bases, and 12 bases separated the two germline ends. Germline CDR1 LNHDA, CDR2 SQIVND (reference sequence). This CDR3 contains 14 residues. The CDR3 is CASSISGALDTQYF. The CDR3 DNA is TGTGCCAGTAGTATTTCTGGGGCGTTAGATACGCAGTATTTT.

The chain uses TRBV30 and TRBJ1-1; D remains ambiguous. The CDR3 length is 12 residues. The V gene lost 5 bases and the J gene lost 1 base, with 8 bases spanning the gap. CDR1 and CDR2 from the germline V gene are GTSNPN and SVGIG (reference sequence). The CDR3 sequence is CAWDKTNTEAFF. CDR3 in DNA: TGTGCCTGGGATAAAACGAACACTGAAGCTTTCTTT.